These T cell receptor beta chains were read from a single sample in a study of T cell responses to AZD1222 COVID-19 vaccine. Measured with immunoSEQ multiplex PCR; TCRdb has only the in-frame clones, and not every one. The table records 100,000 or so clones, approximately 90% of them present only once. Sequencing used peripheral blood, obtained on day 0 of AZD1222 vaccination. These receptors originate from an adult in good health. Both conserved end residues are part of each CDR3. D genes are given only for firm matches. Expanded clones get a size class; other rows say once, few or many, or leave the size out.

clone_size,j_call,d_call,v_call,cdr3_aa,cdr3_nt
.,TRBJ2-7,TRBD1,TRBV7-2,CASTRDRRNYEQYF,TGTGCCAGCACCCGGGACAGAAGAAACTACGAGCAGTACTTC
.,TRBJ1-3,.,TRBV5-1,CASSLDAQGNSGNTIYF,TGCGCCAGCAGCTTGGACGCACAGGGTAACTCTGGAAACACCATATATTTT
.,TRBJ2-7,.,TRBV4-1,CASSQDSGTAAGNEQYF,TGCGCCAGCAGCCAAGATTCAGGGACAGCGGCGGGGAACGAGCAGTACTTC
.,TRBJ2-7,.,TRBV27,CASSPGTSYEQYF,TGTGCCAGCAGTCCCGGCACCTCCTACGAGCAGTACTTC
.,TRBJ2-1,TRBD2,TRBV10-1,CASSRGGGPSEQFF,TGCGCCAGCAGTCGTGGCGGGGGGCCGAGTGAGCAGTTCTTC
.,TRBJ2-7,TRBD1,TRBV6-4,CASSDTLQGPQYF,TGTGCCAGCAGTGACACATTACAGGGGCCTCAGTACTTC
.,TRBJ1-1,.,TRBV19,CASSIGGETMNTEAFF,TGTGCCAGTAGTATCGGGGGGGAAACTATGAACACTGAAGCTTTCTTT
.,TRBJ1-2,.,TRBV4-1,CASSQDSQGTNYGYTF,TGCGCCAGCAGCCAAGACTCACAAGGGACTAACTATGGCTACACCTTC
.,TRBJ2-6,.,TRBV6-1,CASSAGPGRPDSGANVLTF,TGTGCCAGCAGTGCCGGACCGGGACGCCCAGACTCTGGGGCCAACGTCCTGACTTTC
.,TRBJ1-1,TRBD1,TRBV5-1,CASSLTGVNTEAFF,TGCGCCAGCAGCTTGACAGGGGTGAACACTGAAGCTTTCTTT
.,TRBJ1-2,TRBD1,TRBV27,CASSPGPGQVSYGYTF,TGTGCCAGCAGTCCAGGGCCGGGACAGGTGTCCTATGGCTACACCTTC
.,TRBJ1-2,.,TRBV9,CASSVSSVSYGYTF,TGTGCCAGCAGCGTCAGTAGCGTCAGCTATGGCTACACCTTC
.,TRBJ1-2,.,TRBV5-6,CASSPFGGAYDYGYTF,TGTGCCAGCAGCCCTTTCGGGGGGGCATATGACTATGGCTACACCTTC
.,TRBJ2-5,.,TRBV5-1,CASSFRGRETQYF,TGCGCCAGCAGCTTTAGAGGTCGGGAGACCCAGTACTTC
.,TRBJ1-5,.,TRBV4-2,CASSQVGPRDQPQHF,TGTGCCAGCAGCCAGGTGGGGCCCCGGGATCAGCCCCAGCATTTT
.,TRBJ1-6,.,TRBV10-3,CAITRESVGNSPLHF,TGTGCCATCACCAGAGAGTCGGTAGGAAATTCACCCCTCCACTTT
.,TRBJ2-2,TRBD1,TRBV6-6,CASMTGGGTGELFF,TGTGCCAGCATGACAGGGGGTGGCACCGGGGAGCTGTTTTTT
.,TRBJ1-6,TRBD1,TRBV7-9,CASSFGQVNNSPLHF,TGTGCCAGCAGCTTCGGACAGGTCAATAATTCACCCCTCCACTTT
.,TRBJ1-1,.,TRBV14,CASSQTLLGTEAFF,TGTGCCAGCAGCCAAACCTTACTGGGCACTGAAGCTTTCTTT
.,TRBJ1-5,TRBD1,TRBV2,CASRSDRGANQPQHF,TGTGCCAGCAGATCGGACAGGGGGGCCAATCAGCCCCAGCATTTT
.,TRBJ1-2,.,TRBV2,CASIRGSPFQGYGYTF,TGTGCCAGCATCAGGGGCTCCCCCTTCCAAGGATATGGCTACACCTTC
.,TRBJ2-1,TRBD2,TRBV12-3/TRBV12-4,CASSLTSGGPPFF,TGTGCCAGCAGTTTGACTAGCGGGGGGCCCCCCTTCTTC
.,TRBJ1-3,.,TRBV6-1,CASSDHSYPDSGNTIYF,TGTGCCAGCAGTGACCATTCGTACCCCGACTCTGGAAACACCATATATTTT
.,TRBJ1-2,.,TRBV10-2,CASSDVGADSTNYGYTF,TGCGCCAGCAGTGATGTTGGGGCGGACAGTACTAACTATGGCTACACCTTC
.,TRBJ1-1,TRBD1,TRBV4-1,CASSRAGQGRTEAFF,TGCGCCAGCAGCCGAGCCGGACAGGGAAGGACTGAAGCTTTCTTT
.,TRBJ1-1,TRBD1,TRBV19,CASSIDGTVNTEAFF,TGTGCCAGTAGTATTGATGGGACAGTGAACACTGAAGCTTTCTTT
few,TRBJ1-1,.,TRBV15,CATSRDVWGDTEAFF,TGTGCCACCAGCAGAGATGTCTGGGGTGATACTGAAGCTTTCTTT
.,TRBJ2-5,TRBD2,TRBV28,CASSLRASGGPETQYF,TGTGCCAGCAGTTTAAGGGCTAGCGGGGGCCCAGAGACCCAGTACTTC
.,TRBJ1-6,.,TRBV6-6,CASSYSSGLALHF,TGTGCCAGCAGTTACTCGTCGGGTTTGGCCCTCCACTTT